Below are 24 T cell receptor beta chains sequenced from a single sample in a study of blood T cell repertoires in COVID-19. TCRdb keeps only in-frame clones here, not all; method: immunoSEQ multiplex PCR. This sample carries about 51,000 clones, 88% of them seen once, and the ten largest clones take 3%. Sequenced material: peripheral blood. The receptors derive from a man aged 45-60 years with active COVID-19.

The chain recombines TRBV6-2 or TRBV6-3 with TRBJ2-1; D call uncertain. This CDR3 spans 11 amino acids. Germline V gene data show CDR1 as MNHEY and CDR2 as SVGEGT. Trimming took off 2 bases at V and 10 bases at J, with 6 bases between the two ends. Here the CDR3 reads CASSYAGEQFF. CDR3 coding DNA: TGTGCCAGCAGTTACGCCGGGGAGCAGTTCTTC.

The chain recombines TRBV6-6 with TRBJ2-7, with 8 bases identical to TRBD2. This CDR3 contains 14 residues. V shed 7 bases and J 0 bases; nucleotides not matched to a gene: 5. From germline, CDR1 is MNHNY and CDR2 SVGAGI (reference sequence). CDR3 in DNA: TGTGCCAGCAAACTTAGCGGGGACTCCTACGAGCAGTACTTC. It yields the protein CASKLSGDSYEQYF.

This clone has just a few counts. This chain uses TRBV27 with TRBJ1-1; a weak D match, TRBD1 (6 bases). Trimming shortened V by 5 bases and J by 8 bases, and 15 bases separated the two germline ends. Germline V gene data show CDR1 as MNHEY and CDR2 as SMNVEV (reference sequence). CDR3 length equals 13 residues. The DNA for the CDR3 is TGTGCCAGCAGTCTGGACAGCCGGAGGGAAGCTTTCTTT. Its protein is CASSLDSRREAFF.

The chain uses TRBV5-4 and TRBJ2-1; TRBD1 is a possible D gene (7 bases). The V and J ends lost 0 bases and 5 bases respectively, with 21 bases between them. Germline CDR1 reads SGHNT; CDR2 reads YYREEE (reference sequence). This CDR3 region has 18 residues. CDR3 protein: CASSLGLAQGGGHNEQFF. The CDR3 nucleotides read TGTGCCAGCAGCTTGGGTTTGGCCCAGGGGGGAGGCCACAATGAGCAGTTCTTC.

J is TRBJ2-3 and V is TRBV27, with 7 nucleotides matching TRBD1. Germline-derived CDR1 and CDR2 are MNHEY and SMNVEV (reference sequence). V lost 7 bases, J lost 3 bases, and 13 bases stayed unmatched. This CDR3 has 16 amino acids. The CDR3 spells CASNPRWGRGTDTQYF. The CDR3, as DNA: TGTGCCAGCAACCCCCGTTGGGGCAGGGGGACAGATACGCAGTATTTT.

This clone has just one count. The gene calls are TRBV5-1 and TRBJ1-1, with TRBD1 as a possible D gene (5 bases). Per germline, CDR1 SGHRS and CDR2 YFSETQ. The length of the CDR3 is 12 residues. Trimming shortened V by 6 bases and J by 6 bases, and 12 bases separated the two germline ends. DNA of the CDR3: TGCGCCAGCACCCTGGGGGGGGCTGAAGCTTTCTTT. Amino acid sequence: CASTLGGAEAFF.

The chain combines TRBV7-3 with TRBJ2-3; the match to TRBD1 covers 7 bases. The CDR3 totals 16 residues. Germline CDR1 SGHTA, CDR2 FQGTGA. The V segment lost 2 bases and the J segment 2 bases; nucleotides outside the gene matches: 7. The CDR3 spells CASSLGQAPHTDTQYF. CDR3 DNA sequence: TGTGCCAGCAGCTTAGGACAGGCCCCACACACAGATACGCAGTATTTT.

The chain employs TRBV13 and TRBJ2-1, with 9 nucleotides matching TRBD2. CDR1 is PRHDT and CDR2 is FYEKMQ in the germline V gene (reference sequence). The V and J ends lost 2 bases and 9 bases, in that order; junction bases with no gene match: 14. The CDR3 runs to 17 residues. The CDR3 sequence is CASSLRKGGRAMGEQFF. The CDR3, as DNA: TGTGCCAGCAGCTTACGTAAGGGCGGGAGGGCCATGGGTGAGCAGTTCTTC.

This rearrangement joins TRBV11-2 to TRBJ2-3; tentatively, D is TRBD1 (6 bases). CDR3 size: 15 residues. Germline V gene sequence: CDR1 SGHAT, CDR2 FQNNGV. The germline V and J ends were trimmed by 5 bases and 0 bases, with 12 bases remaining between them. CDR3 region: CASSILQGSTDTQYF. DNA of the CDR3: TGTGCCAGCAGCATTCTACAGGGTAGCACAGATACGCAGTATTTT.

The V gene is TRBV7-2, the J gene TRBJ1-4, with D perhaps matching TRBD1 (6 bases). Germline V CDR1 and CDR2: SGHTA, FQGNSA. The V end lost 3 bases, the J end lost 12 bases, and 17 bases lay between the germline ends. The CDR3 totals 14 residues. The CDR3 nucleotides read TGTGCCAGCAGCTTCAACAGGGACCCTGGACAACTGTTTTTT. Amino acids: CASSFNRDPGQLFF.

CDR3 loop: CAWRYRVGTEAFF. As DNA, the CDR3 is TGTGCCTGGAGGTACAGGGTGGGCACTGAAGCTTTCTTT. V gene TRBV30 combines with J gene TRBJ1-1; maybe TRBD1 (6 bases). CDR1 GTSNPN and CDR2 SVGIG come from the germline V gene (reference sequence). Trimming took off 3 bases at V and 4 bases at J, with 12 bases between the two ends. This CDR3 region has 13 residues. The full variable domain, in which reference TRBV30 and TRBJ1-1 provide the parts outside the CDR3, is SQTIHQWPATLVQPVGSPLSLECTVEGTSNPNLYWYRQAAGRGLQLLFYSVGIGQISSEVPQNLSASRPQDRQFILSSKKLLLSDSGFYLCAWRYRVGTEAFFGQGTRLTVV.

The rearrangement joins TRBV7-6 to TRBJ1-3; TRBD1 might be the D (5 bases). CDR3 length: 17 amino acids. Trimming stripped 1 base from V and 0 bases from J, with 13 bases between. Germline loops: CDR1 SGHVS, CDR2 FNYEAQ. The DNA for the CDR3 is TGTGCCAGCAGCTTAGGGTTAAGACAGAGCTCTGGAAACACCATATATTTT. This codes for CASSLGLRQSSGNTIYF.

This rearrangement joins TRBV11-3 to TRBJ2-2; 10 bases line up with TRBD1. Germline trimming cut 1 base from V and 4 bases from J; bases unmatched to any gene: 15. Germline-derived CDR1 and CDR2 are SGHNT and YENEEA. This CDR3 is 20 amino acids long. The CDR3 DNA sequence: TGTGCCAGCAGCTTAGCAATCCCATTCCGACAGGGGGCCGCCACCGGGGAGCTGTTTTTT. Translated: CASSLAIPFRQGAATGELFF.

The V and J genes are TRBV18 and TRBJ2-1, with a possible D match to TRBD1 (6 bases). The CDR3 has 14 residues. V dropped 3 bases and J dropped 5 bases, with 11 bases sitting between them. Germline CDR1 reads KGHSH; CDR2 reads LQKENI. The CDR3 sequence is CASSPLPGDNEQFF. In DNA, the CDR3 is TGTGCCAGCTCACCCCTTCCAGGGGACAATGAGCAGTTCTTC.

The J gene is TRBJ1-2, the V gene TRBV6-5, with D unclear. CDR1 MNHEY and CDR2 SVGAGI come from the germline V gene. V lost 7 bases and J lost 5, with 17 bases in between. There are 14 residues in the CDR3. CDR3 sequence: CASNPYPPNYGYTF. The CDR3 DNA reads TGTGCCAGCAATCCCTATCCCCCCAATTATGGCTACACCTTC.

The chain is built from TRBV7-9 and TRBJ1-3; 8 positions match TRBD1. Germline loops: CDR1 SEHNR, CDR2 FQNEAQ (reference sequence). Trimming took 3 bases from V and 0 from J; bases not matched to a gene: 1. The CDR3 contains 15 residues. The CDR3 loop reads CASSLDRASGNTIYF. The CDR3 region has the DNA TGTGCCAGCAGCTTGGACAGGGCCTCTGGAAACACCATATATTTT.

The CDR3 reads CASSFATGGFTGELFF. Written as DNA, the CDR3 is TGTGCCAGCAGTTTCGCGACAGGGGGCTTTACCGGGGAGCTGTTTTTT. This chain joins TRBV6-5 and TRBJ2-2; TRBD1 aligns across 10 bases. V shed 4 bases, J shed 5 bases, and the junction held 7 bases outside the gene matches. The CDR3 runs 16 residues. The germline V gene has CDR1 MNHEY and CDR2 SVGAGI.

The chain joins TRBV9 to TRBJ2-3; possible D gene TRBD2, 5 bases. Per germline, CDR1 SGDLS and CDR2 YYNGEE. CDR3 length: 12 amino acids. V lost 3 bases and J 6 bases, leaving 8 bases between the germline ends. CDR3 protein: CASSGIADTQYF. The CDR3 coding sequence is TGTGCCAGCAGCGGGATAGCGGATACGCAGTATTTT. The full variable domain, in which reference TRBV9 and TRBJ2-3 provide the parts outside the CDR3, is DSGVTQTPKHLITATGQRVTLRCSPRSGDLSVYWYQQSLDQGLQFLIQYYNGEERAKGNILERFSAQQFPDLHSELNLSSLELGDSALYFCASSGIADTQYFGPGTRLTVL.

The chain combines TRBV19 with TRBJ1-3; TRBD1 might be the D (5 bases). Trimming cost V 11 bases and J 2 bases, with 16 bases left between them. Germline CDR1 is LNHDA and CDR2 is SQIVND (reference sequence). There are 14 residues in the CDR3. The CDR3 DNA follows: TGTGCCTCTCACAGGTCTGAGACTGGAAACACCATATATTTT. Translation gives CASHRSETGNTIYF.

The chain employs TRBV29-1 and TRBJ1-1, with D unclear. Germline CDR1 SQVTM, CDR2 ANQGSEA. The CDR3 is 12 amino acids. V gave up 6 bases and J gave up 5 bases, with 13 bases separating them. The CDR3 spells CSVRLLETEAFF. Here the CDR3 DNA reads TGCAGCGTCCGTTTACTGGAGACTGAAGCTTTCTTT.

V gene TRBV12-5 combines with J gene TRBJ1-5; D possibly corresponds to TRBD1 (5 bases). Trimming pared 9 bases from V and 0 bases from J, leaving 15 bases between. The CDR3 contains 15 residues. CDR1 is LGHNT, CDR2 FRNRAP, per germline. CDR3 nucleotide sequence: TGTGCTAGACCGGATCGGGGGATTAGCAATCAGCCCCAGCATTTT. Residues: CARPDRGISNQPQHF.

The chain links TRBV6-5 to TRBJ1-4; weak D call: TRBD1 (5 bases). Germline CDR1 is MNHEY and CDR2 is SVGAGI. With 6 bases removed from V and 7 bases from J, the gap between germline ends came to 15 bases. This CDR3 is built from 14 residues. The CDR3 protein is CASSYGGRSEKLFF. CDR3 coding DNA: TGTGCCAGCAGCTACGGGGGGAGGAGTGAAAAACTGTTTTTT.

The CDR3 loop is CASSGTSQETQYF. In DNA form, the CDR3 reads TGTGCCAGCTCAGGGACAAGCCAAGAGACCCAGTACTTC. This rearrangement joins TRBV18 to TRBJ2-5; D possibly corresponds to TRBD1 (6 bases). Per germline, CDR1 KGHSH and CDR2 LQKENI. This CDR3 contains 13 residues. Trimming shortened V by 5 bases and J by 1 base, and 8 bases separated the two germline ends. The full variable domain, its missing parts supplied by reference TRBV18 and TRBJ2-5, is NAGVMQNPRHLVRRRGQEARLRCSPMKGHSHVYWYRQLPEEGLKFMVYLQKENIIDESGMPKERFSAEFPKEGPSILRIQQVVRGDSAAYFCASSGTSQETQYFGPGTRLLVL.

This clone has a handful of counts. CDR3 sequence reads: CASSLEGQGRPGANVLTF. The CDR3 bases are TGTGCCAGCAGCTTAGAAGGACAGGGGCGGCCTGGGGCCAACGTCCTGACTTTC. V usage is TRBV11-2 and J usage is TRBJ2-6, with 9 nucleotides matching TRBD1. The ends lost 0 bases at V and 2 bases at J; junction bases unmatched: 5. Germline V gene sequence: CDR1 SGHAT, CDR2 FQNNGV. This CDR3 contains 18 residues.